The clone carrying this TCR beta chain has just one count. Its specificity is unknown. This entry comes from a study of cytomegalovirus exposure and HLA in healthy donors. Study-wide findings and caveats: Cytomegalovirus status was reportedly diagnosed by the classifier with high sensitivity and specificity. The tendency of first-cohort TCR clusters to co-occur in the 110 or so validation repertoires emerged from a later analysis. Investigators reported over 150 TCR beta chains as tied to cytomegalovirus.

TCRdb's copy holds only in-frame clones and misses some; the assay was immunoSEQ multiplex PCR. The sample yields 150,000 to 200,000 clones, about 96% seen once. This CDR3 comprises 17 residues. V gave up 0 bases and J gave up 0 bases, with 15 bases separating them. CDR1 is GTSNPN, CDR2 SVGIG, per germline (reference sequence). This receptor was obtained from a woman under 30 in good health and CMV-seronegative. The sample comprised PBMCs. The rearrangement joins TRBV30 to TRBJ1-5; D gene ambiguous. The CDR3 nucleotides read TGTGCCTGGAGTGTAAGAGGGTCAGACTATAGCAATCAGCCCCAGCATTTT. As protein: CAWSVRGSDYSNQPQHF.